The clone carrying this TCR beta chain was seen a few times. These data come from a study of blood T cell repertoires in COVID-19. Study-wide context: Acute-phase and convalescent COVID-19 samples originated in the United States, Italy and Spain. T cells, B-cell-depleted T cells, or PBMCs supplied cDNA or gDNA.

The CDR3 spans 13 residues. Trimming took 3 bases from V and 1 from J, leaving 6 bases between them. Profiled with immunoSEQ multiplex PCR; TCRdb holds only in-frame clones, not every one. The top ten hold less than 8% of the sample, which has 55,000 to 70,000 clones, around 87% seen once. This receptor was obtained from a man aged 60 to 75 with acute or convalescent COVID-19. The sequencing sample was made of peripheral blood. This sequence joins TRBV12-3 or TRBV12-4 and TRBJ1-1; D is unclear. The CDR3: CASSFRGNTEAFF. CDR3 nucleotide sequence: TGTGCCAGCAGTTTCCGGGGGAACACTGAAGCTTTCTTT.